Included here is one T cell receptor (beta chain) sequence, with context. Its antigen is as yet unknown. This sample was included in a study of somatic mutations in cytotoxic T cells in rheumatoid arthritis. Study results and caveats: TRBV07 appeared slightly underrepresented in the rheumatoid arthritis patients. That finding was not adjusted to account for multiple comparisons. Clonality measured in CD8+ T cells did not differ significantly between rheumatoid arthritis patients and age-matched healthy controls.

Positive selection with magnetic beads achieved the isolation of CD4+ and CD8+ cells, followed by a flow cytometry check of purity. The CDR3 is made up of 15 amino acids. CDR1 is SEHNR, CDR2 FQNEAQ, per germline (reference sequence). The V end was cut by 7 bases, the J end by 4 bases, with 17 bases between. Produced via immunoSEQ multiplex PCR; TCRdb's table is partial and in-frame only. The table includes roughly 25,000 clones, 70% to 85% detected once. The TCR comes from a woman younger than 35 in good health. Sequenced input: CD8+ T cells sorted from blood. V usage is TRBV7-9 and J usage is TRBJ1-3; D is perhaps TRBD1 (5 bases). Written as DNA, the CDR3 is TGTGCCAGCATACCCGCAGGGTGGGCCGGAAACACCATATATTTT. It specifies CASIPAGWAGNTIYF.